The clone carrying this T cell receptor beta chain has just one count. Its antigen is unknown. This record comes from a study of tissue T cells after allogeneic stem cell transplantation. Study outcomes and limitations: The patient cohort was small and clinically heterogeneous, with limited sampling depth. Across patients, clones rarely overlapped, yet motif clusters were shared tissue-specifically. Some tissue clones might be persisting host cells; their alloreactivity or antigen specificity was not determined.

Germline V lookup: CDR1 GTSNPN, CDR2 SVGIG (reference sequence). The trim removed 3 bases at V and 0 bases at J, leaving 5 bases unmatched. This CDR3 contains 16 residues. TCRbeta CDR3 was sequenced at survey depth with template counts. Using immunoSEQ multiplex PCR, the repertoire was profiled, and TCRdb retains in-frame clones only, with some absent. Among 5,500 to 8,000 clones listed, roughly 56% were seen once. The chain links TRBV30 to TRBJ1-3; 10 nucleotides match TRBD1. This receptor was obtained from a female donor older than 55 with lung cancer. The sequencing here drew on duodenum tissue, taken at autopsy. This chain's CDR3 is CAWRYRDRGSGNTIYF. The CDR3 DNA follows: TGTGCCTGGAGGTACCGGGACAGGGGCTCTGGAAACACCATATATTTT.